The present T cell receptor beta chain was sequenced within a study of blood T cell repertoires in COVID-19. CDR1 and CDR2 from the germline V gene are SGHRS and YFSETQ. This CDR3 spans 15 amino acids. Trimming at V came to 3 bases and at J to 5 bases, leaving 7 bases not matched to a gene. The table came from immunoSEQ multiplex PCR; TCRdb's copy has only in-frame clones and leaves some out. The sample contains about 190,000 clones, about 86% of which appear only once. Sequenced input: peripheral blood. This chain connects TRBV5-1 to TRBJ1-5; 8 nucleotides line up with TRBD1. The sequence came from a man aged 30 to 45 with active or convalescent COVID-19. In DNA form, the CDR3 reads TGCGCCAGCAGCTCGACAGGGGCCCCGGATCAGCCCCAGCATTTT. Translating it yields CASSSTGAPDQPQHF.